The 21 T cell receptor beta chains reported below all come from one sample, sequenced in a study of identical twins. TCRdb processed the 5' RACE reads anew with MiXCR; each CDR3 protein has one entry. The sample holds about 920,000 distinct CDR3 sequences, 9% to 15% seen once. This sample also appeared in a second study, on yellow fever vaccine responses in identical twins.

Material: PBMCs. These receptors originate from a woman younger than 35 in good health.

V usage is TRBV27 and J usage is TRBJ2-3; 8 bases are shared with TRBD2. CDR1 and CDR2 (germline): MNHEY, SMNVEV (reference sequence). J was trimmed by 4 bases and V by 8 bases; bases with no gene match: 8. CDR3 length: 14 amino acids. The CDR3 sequence: CASLQTSASDTQYF. In DNA form, the CDR3 reads TGTGCCAGCCTCCAGACTAGCGCATCAGATACGCAGTATTTT.

This clonotype was observed a handful of times. The genes are TRBV10-3 and TRBJ1-1; TRBD1 agrees at 8 bases. Germline trimming cut 4 bases from V and 3 bases from J; bases unmatched to any gene: 4. There are 14 residues in the CDR3. Looked up from germline, CDR1 is ENHRY and CDR2 is SYGVKD. The DNA of the CDR3 is TGTGCCATCAGTGGGACAGGGTGGGACACTGAAGCTTTCTTT. It is translated as CAISGTGWDTEAFF.

The V and J genes are TRBV20-1 and TRBJ2-1; 11 nucleotides align to TRBD2. The CDR3 is 16 amino acids. Looked up from germline, CDR1 is DFQATT and CDR2 is SNEGSKA (reference sequence). The trim removed 1 base at V and 3 bases at J, leaving 5 bases unmatched. The CDR3 DNA is TGCAGTGCTAGAGCCGAAACTAGCGGGGGCTACAATGAGCAGTTCTTC. Amino acid sequence: CSARAETSGGYNEQFF.

V is TRBV20-1 and J is TRBJ2-3; D is possibly TRBD1 (6 bases). V dropped 6 bases and J dropped 6 bases, with 16 bases sitting between them. Germline CDR1 is DFQATT and CDR2 is SNEGSKA (reference sequence). The CDR3 is made up of 13 amino acids. The CDR3 loop is CSAPVWGRDTQYF. For the CDR3, the DNA is TGCAGTGCCCCGGTTTGGGGGCGGGATACGCAGTATTTT.

The sample holds a few counts of this clonotype. J is TRBJ1-3 and V is TRBV12-3 or TRBV12-4; tentatively, D is TRBD1 (5 bases). The CDR3 covers 15 residues. V was shortened by 2 bases and J by 0 bases, with 8 bases between the two germline ends. The CDR3 DNA follows: TGTGCCAGCAGTTTAAGCGGGACCTCTGGAAACACCATATATTTT. Translation gives CASSLSGTSGNTIYF.

The genes are TRBV6-1 and TRBJ2-2; 8 nucleotides match TRBD2. With 6 bases clipped from V and 2 bases from J, the junction kept 8 bases outside the gene matches. This CDR3 is 16 amino acids long. Germline CDR1 MNHNS, CDR2 SASEGT. CDR3 nucleotide sequence: TGTGCCAGCAGAGAACGGGGGGGGGTTAACACCGGGGAGCTGTTTTTT. Its protein is CASRERGGVNTGELFF.

V is TRBV5-4 and J is TRBJ1-4, with no clear D. Germline CDR1 is SGHNT and CDR2 is YYREEE (reference sequence). V lost 0 bases to trimming and J lost 8 bases, with 14 bases between them. CDR3 length: 15 amino acids. The CDR3 reads CASSLVAGGDEKLFF. The CDR3 nucleotides are TGTGCCAGCAGCTTGGTTGCGGGAGGAGACGAAAAACTGTTTTTT.

This clonotype was observed at least ten times. J is TRBJ1-1 and V is TRBV7-9, with 9 bases matching TRBD1. CDR3 size: 13 residues. With V trimmed by 4 bases and J by 6 bases, 3 bases remained unmatched. Per germline, CDR1 SEHNR and CDR2 FQNEAQ (reference sequence). Here the CDR3 DNA reads TGTGCCAGCAGCTCCCGACAGGGGGCTGAAGCTTTCTTT. It translates to CASSSRQGAEAFF.

This chain connects TRBV12-3 or TRBV12-4 to TRBJ2-3, with D unclear. With 4 bases removed from V and 0 bases from J, the gap between germline ends came to 11 bases. CDR3 length equals 15 residues. In DNA form, the CDR3 reads TGTGCCAGCAGTTGGACGGTCTCTAGCACAGATACGCAGTATTTT. Translated: CASSWTVSSTDTQYF.

This clonotype was counted many times. The rearrangement links TRBV5-1 to TRBJ1-1; 12 bases agree with TRBD1. This CDR3 region has 16 residues. The germline V gene has CDR1 SGHRS and CDR2 YFSETQ. The V and J ends lost 2 bases and 6 bases, in that order; junction bases with no gene match: 8. This chain's CDR3 is CASSFTPGQGASEAFF. The CDR3 DNA sequence: TGCGCCAGCAGCTTCACACCGGGACAGGGGGCGTCTGAAGCTTTCTTT.

This clonotype was observed a handful of times. The CDR3 protein is CASSVGLATQETQYF. The CDR3 region has the DNA TGTGCCAGCAGCGTGGGACTAGCAACTCAAGAGACCCAGTACTTC. The rearrangement joins TRBV12-3 or TRBV12-4 to TRBJ2-5; the match to TRBD2 covers 9 bases. The CDR3 sequence is 15 residues long. J lost 2 bases, V lost 6 bases, and 7 bases had no gene match.

This chain links TRBV2 with TRBJ2-1; the match to TRBD2 covers 9 bases. Germline loops: CDR1 SNHLY, CDR2 FYNNEI. This CDR3 contains 12 residues. CDR3 nucleotide sequence: TGTGCAAGTAGCGGGAGTAGCGGTGAGCAGTTCTTC. Translated: CASSGSSGEQFF.

This chain links TRBV27 with TRBJ1-1; D may be TRBD1 (6 bases). The length of the CDR3 is 15 residues. V was shortened by 6 bases and J by 6 bases, with 20 bases between the two germline ends. Per germline, CDR1 MNHEY and CDR2 SMNVEV (reference sequence). The CDR3 spells CASSALGAIGPEAFF. CDR3 in DNA: TGTGCCAGCAGCGCTTTGGGGGCCATTGGACCTGAAGCTTTCTTT.

This clonotype was seen many times. The gene calls are TRBV12-3 or TRBV12-4 and TRBJ2-5; D remains unclear. The CDR3 sequence is 12 residues long. Trimming took off 3 bases at V and 5 bases at J, with 7 bases between the two ends. This CDR3 is CASSFPQETQYF. The CDR3 DNA reads TGTGCCAGCAGTTTCCCTCAGGAGACCCAGTACTTC.

The J gene is TRBJ1-1, the V gene TRBV20-1; a weak D match, TRBD1 (6 bases). V lost 0 bases and J lost 0, with 17 bases in between. The germline V gene has CDR1 DFQATT and CDR2 SNEGSKA (reference sequence). The CDR3 has 17 residues. The CDR3 bases are TGCAGTGCTAGAGACAGCGGTGGGGGGGCCTTGAACACTGAAGCTTTCTTT. It is translated as CSARDSGGGALNTEAFF.

The chain links TRBV20-1 to TRBJ2-1; D might be TRBD2 (6 bases). Germline V gene lookup returns CDR1 DFQATT and CDR2 SNEGSKA (reference sequence). V was cut by 0 bases and J by 4 bases, with 10 bases left in between. CDR3 length: 14 residues. The CDR3 region has the DNA TGCAGTGCTAGAGATGGGACTTGGTACAATGAGCAGTTCTTC. Encoded protein: CSARDGTWYNEQFF.

With respect to this clonotype: A much larger clone lies a single base off, so this may be a read error. This chain connects TRBV12-3 or TRBV12-4 to TRBJ1-1, with D possibly being TRBD1 (5 bases). This CDR3 contains 14 residues. The CDR3 spells CASRLEGWGTEAFF. In DNA form, the CDR3 reads TGTGCCAGCAGGTTAGAGGGGTGGGGCACTGAAGCTTTCTTT.

This clonotype has only a few counts. The rearrangement links TRBV20-1 to TRBJ2-3; unclear D gene. CDR3 length: 15 residues. V shed 0 bases and J shed 5 bases, with 15 bases lying between them. The germline gives CDR1 DFQATT, CDR2 SNEGSKA (reference sequence). CDR3 sequence reads: CSARDKGNDEDTQYF. CDR3 DNA sequence: TGCAGTGCTAGAGATAAAGGGAATGATGAAGATACGCAGTATTTT.

This clonotype was counted only a few times. Germline is not matched at one junction end, which may reflect a read error. J is TRBJ1-5 and V is TRBV12-3 or TRBV12-4; D unresolved. The CDR3 loop spans 12 amino acids. The CDR3 coding sequence is TGTGCCAGCAGTGCCTCGCCGGTCCCTGATGATTTT. Translating gives CASSASPVPDDF.

The chain has TRBV24-1 and TRBJ2-1; D uncertain. Germline V gene data show CDR1 as KGHDR and CDR2 as SFDVKD. This CDR3 contains 13 residues. Trimming shortened V by 0 bases and J by 8 bases, and 7 bases separated the two germline ends. CDR3 bases: TGTGCCACCAGTGATTTGGGGGATCATGAGCAGTTCTTC. This translates into CATSDLGDHEQFF.

The genes are TRBV20-1 and TRBJ1-2; 8 bases agree with TRBD1. The CDR3 covers 12 residues. Germline values: CDR1 DFQATT, CDR2 SNEGSKA (reference sequence). CDR3 bases: TGCAGGGTCCGGGACAGGTGGGATGGCTACACCTTC. This sequence encodes CRVRDRWDGYTF.